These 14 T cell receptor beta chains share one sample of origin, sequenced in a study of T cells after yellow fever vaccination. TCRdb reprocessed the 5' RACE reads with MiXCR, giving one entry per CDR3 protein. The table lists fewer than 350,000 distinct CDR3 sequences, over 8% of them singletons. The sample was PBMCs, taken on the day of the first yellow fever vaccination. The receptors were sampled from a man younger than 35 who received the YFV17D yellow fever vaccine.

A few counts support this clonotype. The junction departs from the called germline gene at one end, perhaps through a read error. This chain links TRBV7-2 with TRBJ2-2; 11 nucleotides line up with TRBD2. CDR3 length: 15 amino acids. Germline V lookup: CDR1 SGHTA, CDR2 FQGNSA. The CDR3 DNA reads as TGTGCCAGCAGATTAGCGGGGGGGCTCACCGGGGAGCTGTTTTTT. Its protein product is CASRLAGGLTGELFF.

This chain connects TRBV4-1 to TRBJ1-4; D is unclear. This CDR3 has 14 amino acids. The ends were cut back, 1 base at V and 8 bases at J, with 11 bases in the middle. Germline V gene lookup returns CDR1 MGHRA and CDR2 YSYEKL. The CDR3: CASSQVIGVEKLFF. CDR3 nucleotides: TGCGCCAGCAGCCAAGTTATTGGAGTAGAAAAACTGTTTTTT.

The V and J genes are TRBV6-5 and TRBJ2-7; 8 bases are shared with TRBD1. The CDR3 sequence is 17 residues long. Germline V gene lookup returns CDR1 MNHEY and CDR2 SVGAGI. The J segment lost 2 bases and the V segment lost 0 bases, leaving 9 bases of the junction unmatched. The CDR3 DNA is TGTGCCAGCAGTTACTCGAAGAGCGGACAGGGAACCTACGAGCAGTACTTC. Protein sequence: CASSYSKSGQGTYEQYF.

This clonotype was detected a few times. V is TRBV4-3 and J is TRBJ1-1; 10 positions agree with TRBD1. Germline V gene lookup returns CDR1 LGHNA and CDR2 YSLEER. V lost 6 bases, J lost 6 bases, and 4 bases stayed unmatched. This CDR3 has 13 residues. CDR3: CASRRDRGSEAFF. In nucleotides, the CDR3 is TGCGCCAGCAGACGGGACAGGGGTTCTGAAGCTTTCTTT.

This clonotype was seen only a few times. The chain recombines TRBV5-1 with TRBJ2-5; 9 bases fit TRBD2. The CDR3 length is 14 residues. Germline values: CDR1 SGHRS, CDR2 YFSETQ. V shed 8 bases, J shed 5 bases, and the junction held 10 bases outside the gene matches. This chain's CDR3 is CASRTAGGDETQYF. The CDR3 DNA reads TGCGCCAGTCGGACAGCGGGGGGTGACGAGACCCAGTACTTC.

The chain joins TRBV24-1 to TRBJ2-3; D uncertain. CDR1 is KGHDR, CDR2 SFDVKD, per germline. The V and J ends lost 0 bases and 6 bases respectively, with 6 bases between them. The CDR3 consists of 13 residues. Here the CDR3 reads CATSDLWVDTQYF. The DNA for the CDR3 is TGTGCCACCAGTGATTTGTGGGTTGATACGCAGTATTTT.

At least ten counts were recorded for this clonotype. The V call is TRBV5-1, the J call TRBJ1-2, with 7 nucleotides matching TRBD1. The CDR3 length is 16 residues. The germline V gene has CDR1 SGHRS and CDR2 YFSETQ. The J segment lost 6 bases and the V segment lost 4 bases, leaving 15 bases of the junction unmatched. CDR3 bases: TGCGCCAGCAGCCCTCAGACAGGGTCTTCTTCGGATGGCTACACCTTC. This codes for CASSPQTGSSSDGYTF.

CDR3 in amino acids: CASTPGTGNEKLFF. The CDR3 nucleotides read TGTGCCAGCACTCCGGGGACAGGGAATGAAAAACTGTTTTTT. The V and J genes are TRBV25-1 and TRBJ1-4, with 9 positions matching TRBD1. CDR3 length: 14 amino acids. The V and J ends lost 7 bases and 5 bases, in that order; junction bases with no gene match: 5. CDR1 and CDR2 from the germline V gene are MGHDK and SYGVNS. Drawing the rest from reference TRBV25-1 and TRBJ1-4, the complete variable domain is EADIYQTPRYLVIGTGKKITLECSQTMGHDKMYWYQQDPGMELHLIHYSYGVNSTEKGDLSSESTVSRIRTEHFPLTLESARPSHTSQYLCASTPGTGNEKLFFGSGTQLSVL.

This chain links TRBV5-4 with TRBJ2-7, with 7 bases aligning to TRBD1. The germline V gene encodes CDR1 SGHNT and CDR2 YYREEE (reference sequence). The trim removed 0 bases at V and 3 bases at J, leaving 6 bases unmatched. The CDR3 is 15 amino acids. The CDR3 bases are TGTGCCAGCAGCTTGGGCACAGGGGCGGTCTACGAGCAGTACTTC. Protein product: CASSLGTGAVYEQYF.

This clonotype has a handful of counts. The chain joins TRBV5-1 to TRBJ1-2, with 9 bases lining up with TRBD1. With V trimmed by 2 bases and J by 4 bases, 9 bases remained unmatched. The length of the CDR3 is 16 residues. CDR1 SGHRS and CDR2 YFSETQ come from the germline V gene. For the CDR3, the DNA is TGCGCCAGCAGCTTAGGAACCGGGACAGGGCTCTATGGCTACACCTTC. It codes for CASSLGTGTGLYGYTF. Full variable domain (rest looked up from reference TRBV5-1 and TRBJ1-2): KAGVTQTPRYLIKTRGQQVTLSCSPISGHRSVSWYQQTPGQGLQFLFEYFSETQRNKGNFPGRFSGRQFSNSRSEMNVSTLELGDSALYLCASSLGTGTGLYGYTFGSGTRLTVV.

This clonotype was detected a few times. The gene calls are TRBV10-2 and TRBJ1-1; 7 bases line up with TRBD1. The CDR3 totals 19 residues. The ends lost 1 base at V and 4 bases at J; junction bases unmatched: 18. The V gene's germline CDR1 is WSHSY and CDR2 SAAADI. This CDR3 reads CASSEFYPGQRIRGTEAFF. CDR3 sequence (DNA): TGCGCCAGCAGTGAGTTTTACCCGGGACAGCGAATTCGGGGCACTGAAGCTTTCTTT.

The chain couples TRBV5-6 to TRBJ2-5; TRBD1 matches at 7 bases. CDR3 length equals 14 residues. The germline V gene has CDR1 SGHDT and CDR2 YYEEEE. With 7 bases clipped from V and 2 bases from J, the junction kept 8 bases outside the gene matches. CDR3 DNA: TGTGCCAGCGGTTTTTGGGACAGACAAGAGACCCAGTACTTC. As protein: CASGFWDRQETQYF.

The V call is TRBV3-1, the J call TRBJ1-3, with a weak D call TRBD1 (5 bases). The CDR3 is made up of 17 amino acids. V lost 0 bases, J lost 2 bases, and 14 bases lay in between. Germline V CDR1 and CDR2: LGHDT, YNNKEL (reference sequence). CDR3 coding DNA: TGTGCCAGCAGCCAAGAAACGCGGGGGACCGCTGGAAACACCATATATTTT. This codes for CASSQETRGTAGNTIYF.

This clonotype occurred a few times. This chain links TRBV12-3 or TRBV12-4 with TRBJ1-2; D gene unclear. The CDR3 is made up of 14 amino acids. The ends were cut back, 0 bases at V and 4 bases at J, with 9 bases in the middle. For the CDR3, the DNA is TGTGCCAGCAGTTTAGCGCCAAGGGTCTATGGCTACACCTTC. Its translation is CASSLAPRVYGYTF.